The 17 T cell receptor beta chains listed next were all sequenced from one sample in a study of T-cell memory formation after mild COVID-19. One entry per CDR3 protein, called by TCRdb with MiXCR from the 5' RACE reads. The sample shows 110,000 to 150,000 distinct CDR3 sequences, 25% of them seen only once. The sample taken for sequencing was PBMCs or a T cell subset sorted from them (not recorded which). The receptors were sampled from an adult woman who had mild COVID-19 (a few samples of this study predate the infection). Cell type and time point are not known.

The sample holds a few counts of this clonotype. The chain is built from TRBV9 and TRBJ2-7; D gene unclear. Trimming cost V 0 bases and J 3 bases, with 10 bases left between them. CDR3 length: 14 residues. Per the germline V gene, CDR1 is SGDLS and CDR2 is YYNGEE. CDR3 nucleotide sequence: TGTGCCAGCAGCGTAGAGGTCCTCGGCTACGAGCAGTACTTC. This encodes CASSVEVLGYEQYF. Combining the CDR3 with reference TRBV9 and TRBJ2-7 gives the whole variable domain DSGVTQTPKHLITATGQRVTLRCSPRSGDLSVYWYQQSLDQGLQFLIQYYNGEERAKGNILERFSAQQFPDLHSELNLSSLELGDSALYFCASSVEVLGYEQYFGPGTRLTVT.

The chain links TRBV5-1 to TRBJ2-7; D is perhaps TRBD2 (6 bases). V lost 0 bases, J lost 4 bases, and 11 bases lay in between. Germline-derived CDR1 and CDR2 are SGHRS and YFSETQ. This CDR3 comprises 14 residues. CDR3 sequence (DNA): TGCGCCAGCAGCTTGGCGGAGGGGCAATACGAGCAGTACTTC. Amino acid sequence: CASSLAEGQYEQYF.

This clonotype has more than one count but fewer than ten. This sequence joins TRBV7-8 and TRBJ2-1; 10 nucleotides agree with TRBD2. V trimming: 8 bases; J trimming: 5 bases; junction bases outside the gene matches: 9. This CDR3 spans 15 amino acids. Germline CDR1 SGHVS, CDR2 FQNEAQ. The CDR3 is CASVTVAGGDNEQFF. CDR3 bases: TGTGCCAGCGTAACCGTAGCGGGGGGCGACAATGAGCAGTTCTTC.

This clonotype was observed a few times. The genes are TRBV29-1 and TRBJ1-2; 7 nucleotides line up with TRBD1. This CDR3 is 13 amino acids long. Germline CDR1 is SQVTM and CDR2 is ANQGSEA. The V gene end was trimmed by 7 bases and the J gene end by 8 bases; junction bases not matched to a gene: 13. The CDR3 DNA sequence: TGCAGCGCCCTTAAAGACAGGGCCGTGGGCTACACCTTC. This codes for CSALKDRAVGYTF. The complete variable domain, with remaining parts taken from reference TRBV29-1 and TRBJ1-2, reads SAVISQKPSRDICQRGTSLTIQCQVDSQVTMMFWYRQQPGQSLTLIATANQGSEATYESGFVIDKFPISRPNLTFSTLTVSNMSPEDSSIYLCSALKDRAVGYTFGSGTRLTVV.

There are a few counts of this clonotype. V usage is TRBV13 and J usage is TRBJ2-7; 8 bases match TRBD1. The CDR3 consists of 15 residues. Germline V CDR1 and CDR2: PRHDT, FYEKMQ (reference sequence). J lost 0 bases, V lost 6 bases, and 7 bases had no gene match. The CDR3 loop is CASRPRTGSSYEQYF. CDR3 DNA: TGTGCCAGCAGACCTCGGACAGGGAGCTCCTACGAGCAGTACTTC.

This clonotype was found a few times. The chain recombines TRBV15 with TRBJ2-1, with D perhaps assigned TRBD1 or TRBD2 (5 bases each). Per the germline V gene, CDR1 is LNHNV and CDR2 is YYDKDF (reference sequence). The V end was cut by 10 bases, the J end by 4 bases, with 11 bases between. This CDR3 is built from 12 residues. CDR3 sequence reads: CAISWGYNEQFF. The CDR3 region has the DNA TGTGCCATTTCGTGGGGGTACAATGAGCAGTTCTTC.

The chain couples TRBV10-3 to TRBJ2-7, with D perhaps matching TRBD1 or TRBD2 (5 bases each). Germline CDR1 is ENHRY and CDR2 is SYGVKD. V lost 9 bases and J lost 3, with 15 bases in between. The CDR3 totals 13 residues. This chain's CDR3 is CAIGETADYEQYF. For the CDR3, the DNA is TGTGCCATAGGGGAGACGGCGGACTACGAGCAGTACTTC.

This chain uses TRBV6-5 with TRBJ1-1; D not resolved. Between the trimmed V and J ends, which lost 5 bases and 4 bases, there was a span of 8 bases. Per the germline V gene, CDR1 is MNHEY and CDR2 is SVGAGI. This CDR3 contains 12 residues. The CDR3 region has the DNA TGTGCCAGCAGTCGCGGGAGCACTGAAGCTTTCTTT. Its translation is CASSRGSTEAFF.

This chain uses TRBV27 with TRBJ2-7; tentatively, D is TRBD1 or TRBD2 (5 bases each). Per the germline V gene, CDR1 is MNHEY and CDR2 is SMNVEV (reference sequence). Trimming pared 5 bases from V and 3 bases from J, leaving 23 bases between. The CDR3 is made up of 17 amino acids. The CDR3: CASSLSATGTGIYEQYF. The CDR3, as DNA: TGTGCCAGCAGTCTTTCCGCAACCGGGACCGGCATCTACGAGCAGTACTTC.

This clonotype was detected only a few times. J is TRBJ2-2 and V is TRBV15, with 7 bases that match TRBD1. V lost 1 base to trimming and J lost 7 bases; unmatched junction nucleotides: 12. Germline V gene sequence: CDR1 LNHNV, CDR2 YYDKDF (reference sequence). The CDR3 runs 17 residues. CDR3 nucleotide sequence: TGTGCCACCAGCAGAGTGATAGACAGGGTCGGTTTCGGGGAGCTGTTTTTT. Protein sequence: CATSRVIDRVGFGELFF.

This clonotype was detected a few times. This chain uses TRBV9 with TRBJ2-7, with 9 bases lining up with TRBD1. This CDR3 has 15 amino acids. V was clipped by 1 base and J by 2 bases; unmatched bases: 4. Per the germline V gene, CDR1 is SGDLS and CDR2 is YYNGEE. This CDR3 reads CASSVSGQGTYEQYF. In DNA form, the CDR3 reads TGTGCCAGCAGCGTATCCGGACAGGGGACCTACGAGCAGTACTTC.

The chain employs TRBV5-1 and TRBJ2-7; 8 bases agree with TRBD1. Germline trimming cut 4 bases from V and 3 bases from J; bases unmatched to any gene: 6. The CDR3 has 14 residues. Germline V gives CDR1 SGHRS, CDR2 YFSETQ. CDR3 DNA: TGCGCCAGCAGCGCGGGACAGGTGAACTACGAGCAGTACTTC. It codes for CASSAGQVNYEQYF.

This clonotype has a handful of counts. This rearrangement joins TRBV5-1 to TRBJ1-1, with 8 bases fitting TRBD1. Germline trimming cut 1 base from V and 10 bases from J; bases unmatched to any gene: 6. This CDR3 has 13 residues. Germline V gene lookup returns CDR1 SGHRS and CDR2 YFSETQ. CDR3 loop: CASSLNQGARAFF. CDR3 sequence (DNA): TGCGCCAGCAGCTTGAATCAGGGGGCACGAGCTTTCTTT.

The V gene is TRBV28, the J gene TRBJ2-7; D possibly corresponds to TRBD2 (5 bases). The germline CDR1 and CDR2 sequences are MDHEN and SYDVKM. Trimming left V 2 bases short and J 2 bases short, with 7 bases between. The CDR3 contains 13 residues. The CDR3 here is CASSLRGTYEQYF. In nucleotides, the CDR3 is TGTGCCAGCAGTTTAAGAGGGACCTACGAGCAGTACTTC.

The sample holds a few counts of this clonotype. The CDR3 protein is CASSQEKGGAETQYF. CDR3 bases: TGCGCCAGCAGCCAAGAGAAAGGCGGGGCAGAGACCCAGTACTTC. The J gene is TRBJ2-5, the V gene TRBV4-3; D perhaps matches TRBD2 (6 bases). Trimming cost V 0 bases and J 4 bases, with 12 bases left between them. Per the germline V gene, CDR1 is LGHNA and CDR2 is YSLEER. CDR3 size: 15 residues.

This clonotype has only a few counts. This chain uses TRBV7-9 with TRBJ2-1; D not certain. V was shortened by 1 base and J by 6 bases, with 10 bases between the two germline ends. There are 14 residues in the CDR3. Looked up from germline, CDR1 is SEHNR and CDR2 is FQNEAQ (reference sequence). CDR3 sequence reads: CASSLVGQTNEQFF. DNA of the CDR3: TGTGCCAGCAGCTTAGTCGGGCAGACCAATGAGCAGTTCTTC.

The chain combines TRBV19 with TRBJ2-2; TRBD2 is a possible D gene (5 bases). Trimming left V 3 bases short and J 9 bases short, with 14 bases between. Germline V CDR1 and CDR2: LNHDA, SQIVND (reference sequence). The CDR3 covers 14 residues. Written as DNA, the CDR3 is TGTGCCAGTAGTATCGGGATGGGTCCGCGGGAGCTGTTTTTT. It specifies CASSIGMGPRELFF.